Listed below are T cell receptor beta chains from one sample, sequenced in a study of naive and memory T cell subsets. Each CDR3 protein is one row after TCRdb ran MiXCR on the 5' RACE reads. This table holds tens of thousands of distinct CDR3 sequences, about 4.8% found once. Every receptor here comes from a female donor in good health. Both conserved end residues are part of each CDR3. The order of the fields is V gene, clone size, D gene, J gene, CDR3 protein, CDR3 DNA. The D gene is left open where the match is weak. Not every row has a clone size; where given, it reads once, few, many or a size class.

v_call: TRBV7-6
clone_size: NA
d_call: NA
j_call: TRBJ1-4
cdr3_aa: CASSLAGVGEKLFF
cdr3_nt: TGTGCCAGCAGCTTAGCGGGAGTCGGTGAAAAACTGTTTTTT

v_call: TRBV6-6
clone_size: many
d_call: TRBD2
j_call: TRBJ2-1
cdr3_aa: CASSYSWGSGRFPNEQFF
cdr3_nt: TGTGCCAGCAGTTACTCGTGGGGTAGCGGGAGATTTCCGAATGAGCAGTTCTTC

v_call: TRBV7-2
clone_size: many
d_call: TRBD2
j_call: TRBJ2-7
cdr3_aa: CASSLGTSGTYEQYF
cdr3_nt: TGTGCCAGCAGCTTAGGGACTAGCGGGACTTACGAGCAGTACTTC

v_call: TRBV30
clone_size: many
d_call: TRBD2
j_call: TRBJ2-3
cdr3_aa: CAWIPAGGTDTQYF
cdr3_nt: TGTGCCTGGATTCCAGCGGGAGGGACAGATACGCAGTATTTT

v_call: TRBV24-1
clone_size: few
d_call: TRBD2
j_call: TRBJ2-1
cdr3_aa: CATPGLANNEQFF
cdr3_nt: TGTGCCACCCCGGGACTAGCGAACAATGAGCAGTTCTTC

v_call: TRBV6-6
clone_size: many
d_call: NA
j_call: TRBJ1-4
cdr3_aa: CASLSGEKLFF
cdr3_nt: TGTGCCAGCCTTTCGGGTGAAAAACTGTTTTTT

v_call: TRBV20-1
clone_size: many
d_call: TRBD1
j_call: TRBJ1-3
cdr3_aa: CSATTGVSGNTIYF
cdr3_nt: TGCAGTGCTACGACAGGGGTCTCTGGAAACACCATATATTTT

v_call: TRBV7-9
clone_size: many
d_call: NA
j_call: TRBJ2-3
cdr3_aa: CASSLSGTYPDTQYF
cdr3_nt: TGTGCCAGCAGCCTCTCCGGGACTTACCCAGATACGCAGTATTTT

v_call: TRBV7-6
clone_size: many
d_call: NA
j_call: TRBJ1-5
cdr3_aa: CASSLGTQCNQPQHF
cdr3_nt: TGTGCCAGCAGCTTAGGAACACAGTGCAATCAGCCCCAGCATTTT

v_call: TRBV29-1
clone_size: few
d_call: TRBD2
j_call: TRBJ2-3
cdr3_aa: CSVEGEGGEPTDTQYF
cdr3_nt: TGCAGCGTAGAAGGGGAGGGAGGGGAGCCCACAGATACGCAGTATTTT

v_call: TRBV13
clone_size: many
d_call: TRBD1
j_call: TRBJ2-5
cdr3_aa: CASSRGRGETQYF
cdr3_nt: TGTGCCAGCTCCAGGGGGCGCGGGGAGACCCAGTACTTC

v_call: TRBV28
clone_size: many
d_call: NA
j_call: TRBJ2-3
cdr3_aa: CASSLKMTLTDTQYF
cdr3_nt: TGTGCCAGCAGTTTAAAAATGACGCTGACAGATACGCAGTATTTT

v_call: TRBV20-1
clone_size: many
d_call: NA
j_call: TRBJ2-7
cdr3_aa: CSAYDSGKGPYEQYF
cdr3_nt: TGCAGTGCGTATGACAGTGGGAAAGGGCCCTACGAGCAGTACTTC

v_call: TRBV6-5
clone_size: medium-sized
d_call: TRBD1
j_call: TRBJ2-3
cdr3_aa: CASRSRDRVKDTQYF
cdr3_nt: TGTGCCAGCAGGAGCCGGGACAGGGTCAAAGATACGCAGTATTTT

v_call: TRBV11-1
clone_size: many
d_call: NA
j_call: TRBJ2-7
cdr3_aa: CASREGRKGYEQYF
cdr3_nt: TGTGCCAGCCGCGAGGGTCGGAAAGGGTACGAGCAGTACTTC

v_call: TRBV29-1
clone_size: many
d_call: NA
j_call: TRBJ2-6
cdr3_aa: CSVAGSRLPGANVLTF
cdr3_nt: TGCAGCGTTGCGGGGTCGCGCCTTCCTGGGGCCAACGTCCTGACTTTC

v_call: TRBV15
clone_size: many
d_call: NA
j_call: TRBJ2-7
cdr3_aa: CATSGTGTGVYEQYF
cdr3_nt: TGTGCCACCAGCGGAACAGGGACGGGAGTCTACGAGCAGTACTTC

v_call: TRBV28
clone_size: many
d_call: NA
j_call: TRBJ1-2
cdr3_aa: CASTPMDGYTF
cdr3_nt: TGTGCCAGCACCCCTATGGATGGCTACACCTTC

v_call: TRBV6-5
clone_size: many
d_call: TRBD2
j_call: TRBJ2-1
cdr3_aa: CASSITSGSYNEQFF
cdr3_nt: TGTGCCAGCAGCATCACTAGCGGCTCCTACAATGAGCAGTTCTTC

v_call: TRBV29-1
clone_size: many
d_call: TRBD2
j_call: TRBJ2-7
cdr3_aa: CSVEWDYPNSYEQYF
cdr3_nt: TGCAGCGTTGAATGGGACTACCCAAACTCCTACGAGCAGTACTTC

v_call: TRBV6-1
clone_size: many
d_call: NA
j_call: TRBJ2-7
cdr3_aa: CASSQGRGFYEQYF
cdr3_nt: TGTGCCAGCAGTCAAGGCAGGGGATTCTACGAGCAGTACTTC

v_call: TRBV7-9
clone_size: NA
d_call: NA
j_call: TRBJ1-4
cdr3_aa: CASSVRVPNEKLFF
cdr3_nt: TGTGCCAGCAGCGTTAGGGTTCCGAATGAAAAACTGTTTTTT

v_call: TRBV3-1
clone_size: many
d_call: NA
j_call: TRBJ2-3
cdr3_aa: CASSHWQGSDTQYF
cdr3_nt: TGTGCCAGCAGCCACTGGCAGGGGTCAGATACGCAGTATTTT

v_call: TRBV5-1
clone_size: many
d_call: NA
j_call: TRBJ1-4
cdr3_aa: CASAIGGTNEKLFF
cdr3_nt: TGCGCCAGCGCGATAGGGGGGACTAATGAAAAACTGTTTTTT

v_call: TRBV5-6
clone_size: many
d_call: TRBD1
j_call: TRBJ1-1
cdr3_aa: CASSLLGGGTEAFF
cdr3_nt: TGTGCCAGCAGCTTGCTAGGGGGCGGAACTGAAGCTTTCTTT

v_call: TRBV4-1
clone_size: many
d_call: NA
j_call: TRBJ2-5
cdr3_aa: CASPRGTPGRTYQETQYF
cdr3_nt: TGCGCCAGCCCGCGGGGTACCCCGGGTCGAACGTACCAAGAGACCCAGTACTTC

v_call: TRBV28
clone_size: NA
d_call: NA
j_call: TRBJ2-1
cdr3_aa: CASSLLDSPYNEQFF
cdr3_nt: TGTGCCAGCAGTTTACTGGACTCACCGTACAATGAGCAGTTCTTC

v_call: TRBV19
clone_size: many
d_call: NA
j_call: TRBJ2-7
cdr3_aa: CASSISNRDSNKQYF
cdr3_nt: TGTGCCAGTAGTATCTCAAACCGGGACTCTAACAAGCAGTACTTC

v_call: TRBV29-1
clone_size: many
d_call: NA
j_call: TRBJ2-2
cdr3_aa: CSVVRGSNTGELFF
cdr3_nt: TGCAGCGTTGTCCGGGGTTCGAACACCGGGGAGCTGTTTTTT

v_call: TRBV9
clone_size: many
d_call: TRBD2
j_call: TRBJ2-1
cdr3_aa: CASSVEGYGLAGPFGRNEQFF
cdr3_nt: TGTGCCAGCAGCGTAGAGGGGTATGGGCTAGCGGGACCCTTTGGGAGAAATGAGCAGTTCTTC

v_call: TRBV20-1
clone_size: many
d_call: TRBD2
j_call: TRBJ2-1
cdr3_aa: CSARKLAGEGNEQFF
cdr3_nt: TGCAGTGCTAGAAAACTAGCGGGAGAAGGTAATGAGCAGTTCTTC

v_call: TRBV28
clone_size: few
d_call: TRBD2
j_call: TRBJ2-1
cdr3_aa: CASSSPGLGRNEQFF
cdr3_nt: TGTGCCAGCAGTTCCCCGGGACTAGGTAGGAATGAGCAGTTCTTC

v_call: TRBV20-1
clone_size: many
d_call: TRBD2
j_call: TRBJ2-1
cdr3_aa: CSARAVAGRGAPYNEQFF
cdr3_nt: TGCAGTGCTAGGGCGGTAGCGGGACGTGGGGCCCCCTACAATGAGCAGTTCTTC

v_call: TRBV28
clone_size: many
d_call: TRBD1
j_call: TRBJ1-2
cdr3_aa: CASSAGGYGYTF
cdr3_nt: TGTGCCAGCTCGGCAGGGGGCTATGGCTACACCTTC

v_call: TRBV6-5
clone_size: many
d_call: NA
j_call: TRBJ2-1
cdr3_aa: CASSYEGGAYNEQFF
cdr3_nt: TGTGCCAGCAGTTACGAGGGAGGAGCCTACAATGAGCAGTTCTTC

v_call: TRBV4-3
clone_size: many
d_call: TRBD1
j_call: TRBJ1-2
cdr3_aa: CASSHLQGRLGGYTF
cdr3_nt: TGCGCCAGCAGCCACCTACAGGGGAGGTTAGGTGGCTACACCTTC

v_call: TRBV5-1
clone_size: many
d_call: TRBD1
j_call: TRBJ2-1
cdr3_aa: CASSKDRARYNEQFF
cdr3_nt: TGCGCCAGCAGCAAGGACAGGGCGAGATACAATGAGCAGTTCTTC

v_call: TRBV9
clone_size: many
d_call: TRBD1
j_call: TRBJ2-7
cdr3_aa: CASSPFPGTGFSEQYF
cdr3_nt: TGTGCCAGCAGCCCGTTCCCCGGGACAGGGTTCTCCGAGCAGTACTTC

v_call: TRBV28
clone_size: many
d_call: TRBD1
j_call: TRBJ2-1
cdr3_aa: CASSLTTGKYNEQFF
cdr3_nt: TGTGCCAGCAGTTTAACGACAGGGAAATACAATGAGCAGTTCTTC

v_call: TRBV2
clone_size: few
d_call: TRBD2
j_call: TRBJ2-1
cdr3_aa: CASSGRLAGTYNEQFF
cdr3_nt: TGTGCCAGCAGTGGCCGCCTAGCGGGAACCTACAATGAGCAGTTCTTC

v_call: TRBV21-1
clone_size: many
d_call: NA
j_call: TRBJ2-7
cdr3_aa: CASSDRGYYEQYF
cdr3_nt: TGTGCCAGCTCGGACAGGGGTTACTACGAGCAGTACTTC

v_call: TRBV11-2
clone_size: few
d_call: NA
j_call: TRBJ2-1
cdr3_aa: CASSLSNEQFF
cdr3_nt: TGTGCCAGCAGCTTATCCAATGAGCAGTTCTTC

v_call: TRBV20-1
clone_size: many
d_call: TRBD2
j_call: TRBJ2-7
cdr3_aa: CSAAKAGGMEQYF
cdr3_nt: TGCAGTGCTGCCAAAGCGGGAGGGATGGAGCAGTACTTC

v_call: TRBV20-1
clone_size: NA
d_call: TRBD1
j_call: TRBJ2-3
cdr3_aa: CSASGTAATDTQYF
cdr3_nt: TGCAGTGCTTCCGGGACAGCCGCCACAGATACGCAGTATTTT

v_call: TRBV20-1
clone_size: many
d_call: NA
j_call: TRBJ2-1
cdr3_aa: CSARVFSREQFF
cdr3_nt: TGCAGTGCTAGAGTGTTTAGCCGTGAGCAGTTCTTC

v_call: TRBV28
clone_size: many
d_call: TRBD2
j_call: TRBJ2-7
cdr3_aa: CASRLAGANEQYF
cdr3_nt: TGTGCCAGTCGACTAGCGGGAGCCAACGAGCAGTACTTC

v_call: TRBV6-4
clone_size: many
d_call: TRBD2
j_call: TRBJ2-2
cdr3_aa: CASSGTSGNTGELFF
cdr3_nt: TGTGCCAGCAGTGGGACTAGCGGGAACACCGGGGAGCTGTTTTTT

v_call: TRBV18
clone_size: many
d_call: NA
j_call: TRBJ1-1
cdr3_aa: CASSPGISGTEAFF
cdr3_nt: TGTGCCAGCTCACCAGGGATAAGCGGGACTGAAGCTTTCTTT

v_call: TRBV5-6
clone_size: many
d_call: NA
j_call: TRBJ2-3
cdr3_aa: CASSPRAYSSDTQYF
cdr3_nt: TGTGCCAGCAGCCCGCGGGCCTACAGTTCAGATACGCAGTATTTT

v_call: TRBV7-2
clone_size: few
d_call: TRBD1
j_call: TRBJ2-4
cdr3_aa: CASSLQGQGGNIQYF
cdr3_nt: TGTGCCAGCAGCCTACAAGGACAGGGGGGAAACATTCAGTACTTC

v_call: TRBV14
clone_size: many
d_call: TRBD1
j_call: TRBJ1-2
cdr3_aa: CASSQDGTASRYYGYTF
cdr3_nt: TGTGCCAGCAGCCAAGATGGGACAGCTTCACGGTACTATGGCTACACCTTC

v_call: TRBV2
clone_size: NA
d_call: TRBD1
j_call: TRBJ2-7
cdr3_aa: CASSEAAGTGIYEQYF
cdr3_nt: TGTGCCAGCAGTGAAGCCGCCGGGACAGGGATATACGAGCAGTACTTC

v_call: TRBV28
clone_size: many
d_call: NA
j_call: TRBJ2-2
cdr3_aa: CASSLIGYTGELFF
cdr3_nt: TGTGCCAGCAGTTTGATTGGGTACACCGGGGAGCTGTTTTTT

v_call: TRBV14
clone_size: medium-sized
d_call: NA
j_call: TRBJ2-1
cdr3_aa: CASSQWGEQFF
cdr3_nt: TGTGCCAGCAGCCAATGGGGCGAGCAGTTCTTC

v_call: TRBV7-2
clone_size: many
d_call: NA
j_call: TRBJ1-6
cdr3_aa: CASTTRTLNNSPLHF
cdr3_nt: TGTGCCAGCACAACCCGGACCCTTAATAATTCACCCCTCCACTTT

v_call: TRBV3-1
clone_size: many
d_call: NA
j_call: TRBJ2-1
cdr3_aa: CASSPVGGGTYNEQFF
cdr3_nt: TGTGCCAGCAGCCCCGTTGGCGGAGGGACCTACAATGAGCAGTTCTTC

v_call: TRBV29-1
clone_size: many
d_call: TRBD2
j_call: TRBJ2-7
cdr3_aa: CSITSGTYEQYF
cdr3_nt: TGCAGCATAACTAGCGGAACATACGAGCAGTACTTC

v_call: TRBV27
clone_size: many
d_call: NA
j_call: TRBJ2-7
cdr3_aa: CASSLSPAYPYEQYF
cdr3_nt: TGTGCCAGCAGTTTATCGCCAGCGTACCCCTACGAGCAGTACTTC

v_call: TRBV29-1
clone_size: many
d_call: NA
j_call: TRBJ2-2
cdr3_aa: CSTRADRDTGELFF
cdr3_nt: TGCAGCACCCGGGCGGATAGGGACACCGGGGAGCTGTTTTTT

v_call: TRBV12-3/TRBV12-4
clone_size: many
d_call: NA
j_call: TRBJ1-4
cdr3_aa: CASSLGVSEDEKLFF
cdr3_nt: TGTGCCAGCAGTTTAGGTGTGAGTGAAGATGAAAAACTGTTTTTT